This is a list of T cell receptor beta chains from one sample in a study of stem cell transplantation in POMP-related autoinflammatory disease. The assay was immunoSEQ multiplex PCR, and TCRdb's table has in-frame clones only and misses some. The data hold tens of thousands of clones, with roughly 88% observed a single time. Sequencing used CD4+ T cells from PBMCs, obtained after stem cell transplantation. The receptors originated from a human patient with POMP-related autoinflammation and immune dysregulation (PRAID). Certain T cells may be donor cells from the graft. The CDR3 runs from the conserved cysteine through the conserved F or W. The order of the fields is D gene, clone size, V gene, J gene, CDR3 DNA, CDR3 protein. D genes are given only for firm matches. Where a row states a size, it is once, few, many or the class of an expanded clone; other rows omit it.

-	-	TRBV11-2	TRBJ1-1	TGTGCCAGCAGCTCACTCACAGGGTACACTGAAGCTTTCTTT	CASSSLTGYTEAFF
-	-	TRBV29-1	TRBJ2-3	TGCAGCGTCGCGAAGCAGGTGCGGGCAGATACGCAGTATTTT	CSVAKQVRADTQYF
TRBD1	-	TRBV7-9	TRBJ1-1	TGTGCCAGCAGCTTAGACAGGGGTGACACTGAAGCTTTCTTT	CASSLDRGDTEAFF
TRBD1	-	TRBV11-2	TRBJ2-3	TGTGCCAGCAGCTTCCGGGACAGCAGCACAGATACGCAGTATTTT	CASSFRDSSTDTQYF
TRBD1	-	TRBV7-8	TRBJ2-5	TGTGCCAGCAGCCCAGTTTACAGGGGGCTCCCCCAAGAGACCCAGTACTTC	CASSPVYRGLPQETQYF
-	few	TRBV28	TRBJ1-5	TGTGCCAGCAGGTTGGGGGGCAATCAGCCCCAGCATTTT	CASRLGGNQPQHF
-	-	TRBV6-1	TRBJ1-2	TGTGCCAGCAGTGATTGGACCAGGATGGACTATGGCTACACCTTC	CASSDWTRMDYGYTF
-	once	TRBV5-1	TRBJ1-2	TGCGCCAGCAGCTTGGATTTCCGGGTCGGGCGGTATGGCTACACCTTC	CASSLDFRVGRYGYTF
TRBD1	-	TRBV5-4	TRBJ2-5	TGTGCCAGCAGCCCCGAGTGGGGACAGGACCAAGAGACCCAGTACTTC	CASSPEWGQDQETQYF
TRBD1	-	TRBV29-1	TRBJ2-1	TGCAGCGTTGAAGGGGGACAGGCCCCGGACAATGAGCAGTTCTTC	CSVEGGQAPDNEQFF
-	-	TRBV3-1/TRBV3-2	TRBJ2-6	TGTGCCAGCAGCCAATCAATAGCTCTGGGTTCCAACGTCCTGACTTTC	CASSQSIALGSNVLTF
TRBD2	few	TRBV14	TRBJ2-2	TGTGCCAGCAGCCAGTGGACTAGCGGGAGGGACACCGGGGAGCTGTTTTTT	CASSQWTSGRDTGELFF
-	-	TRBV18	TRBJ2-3	TGTGCCAGCTCACCAGGGAGGACCACAGATACGCAGTATTTT	CASSPGRTTDTQYF
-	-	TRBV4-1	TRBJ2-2	TGCGCCAGCAGCCAGACAAGGACCAACACCGGGGAGCTGTTTTTT	CASSQTRTNTGELFF
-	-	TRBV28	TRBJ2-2	TGTGCCAGCGGCCTTGGGGGGACCGGGGAGCTGTTTTTT	CASGLGGTGELFF
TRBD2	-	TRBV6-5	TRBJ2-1	TGTGCCAGCAAACCGGGACTAGCGGGAGACAATGAGCAGTTCTTC	CASKPGLAGDNEQFF
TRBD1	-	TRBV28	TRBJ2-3	TGTGCCACCCACGGGACAGGGTGGTCAGATACGCAGTATTTT	CATHGTGWSDTQYF
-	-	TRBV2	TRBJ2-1	TGTGCCAGCAGCGGGACACTGAGATGGGGTAGTGAGCAGTTCTTC	CASSGTLRWGSEQFF
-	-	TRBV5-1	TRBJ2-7	TGCGCCAGCAGCTTTGGACAGCCTACCTACGAGCAGTACTTC	CASSFGQPTYEQYF